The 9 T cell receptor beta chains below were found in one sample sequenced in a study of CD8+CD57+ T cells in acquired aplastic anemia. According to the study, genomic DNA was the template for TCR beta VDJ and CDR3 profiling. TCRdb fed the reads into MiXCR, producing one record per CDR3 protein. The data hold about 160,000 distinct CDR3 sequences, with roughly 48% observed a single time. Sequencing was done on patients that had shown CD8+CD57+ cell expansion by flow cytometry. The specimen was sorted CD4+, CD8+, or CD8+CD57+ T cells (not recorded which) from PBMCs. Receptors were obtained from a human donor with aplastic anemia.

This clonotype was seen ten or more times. CDR3 amino acids: CASKDSGNYEQYF. CDR3 sequence (DNA): TGTGCCAGCAAGGATAGCGGGAACTACGAGCAGTACTTC. The genes are TRBV5-8 and TRBJ2-7; 8 positions agree with TRBD2. Per the germline V gene, CDR1 is SGHTS and CDR2 is YDEGEE. The CDR3 has 13 amino acids. Unmatched junction bases numbered 5, after V lost 6 bases and J lost 3 bases.

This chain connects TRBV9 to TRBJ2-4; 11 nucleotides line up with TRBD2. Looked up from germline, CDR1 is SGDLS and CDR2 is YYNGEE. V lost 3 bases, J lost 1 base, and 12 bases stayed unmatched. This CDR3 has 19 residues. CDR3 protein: CASSAGLAGRSGAKNIQYF. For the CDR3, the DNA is TGTGCCAGCAGCGCAGGACTAGCGGGTAGAAGCGGGGCCAAAAACATTCAGTACTTC.

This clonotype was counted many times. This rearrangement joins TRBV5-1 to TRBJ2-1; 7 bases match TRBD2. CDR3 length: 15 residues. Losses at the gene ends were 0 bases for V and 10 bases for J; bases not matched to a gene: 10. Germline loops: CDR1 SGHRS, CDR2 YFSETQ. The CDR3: CASSLEYPTSHEQFF. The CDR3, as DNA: TGCGCCAGCAGCTTGGAGTATCCGACTAGCCACGAGCAGTTCTTC.

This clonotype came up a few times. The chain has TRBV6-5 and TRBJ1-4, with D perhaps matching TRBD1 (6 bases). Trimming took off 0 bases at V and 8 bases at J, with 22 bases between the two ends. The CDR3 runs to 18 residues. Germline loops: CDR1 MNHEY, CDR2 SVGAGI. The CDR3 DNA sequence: TGTGCCAGCAGTTACTCGATCACTAGGGGGGCGCTTAACGAAAAACTGTTTTTT. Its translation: CASSYSITRGALNEKLFF.

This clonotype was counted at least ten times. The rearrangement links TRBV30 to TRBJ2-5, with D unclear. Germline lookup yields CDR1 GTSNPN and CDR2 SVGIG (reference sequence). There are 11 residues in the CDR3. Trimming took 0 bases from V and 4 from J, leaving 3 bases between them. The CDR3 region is CAWSVLETQYF. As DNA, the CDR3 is TGTGCCTGGAGTGTACTAGAGACCCAGTACTTC.

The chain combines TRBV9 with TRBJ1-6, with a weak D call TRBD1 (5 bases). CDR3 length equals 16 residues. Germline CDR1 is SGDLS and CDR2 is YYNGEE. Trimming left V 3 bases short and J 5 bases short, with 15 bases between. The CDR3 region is CASSDPWGGNNSPLHF. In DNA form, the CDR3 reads TGTGCCAGCAGCGACCCGTGGGGCGGCAATAATTCACCCCTCCACTTT.

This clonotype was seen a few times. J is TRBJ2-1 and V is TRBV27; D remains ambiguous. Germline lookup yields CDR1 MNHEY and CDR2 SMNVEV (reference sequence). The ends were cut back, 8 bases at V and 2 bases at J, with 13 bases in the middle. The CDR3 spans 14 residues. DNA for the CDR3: TGTGCCAGCTTCCCCCTGGGTACCTACAATGAGCAGTTCTTC. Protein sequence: CASFPLGTYNEQFF.

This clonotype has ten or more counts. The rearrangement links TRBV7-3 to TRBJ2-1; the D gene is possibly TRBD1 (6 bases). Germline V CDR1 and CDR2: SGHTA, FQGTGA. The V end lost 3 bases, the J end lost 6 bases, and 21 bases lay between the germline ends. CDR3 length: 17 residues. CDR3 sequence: CASSFTAASRGGNEQFF. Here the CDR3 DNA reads TGTGCCAGCAGCTTCACCGCCGCCTCCCGAGGGGGCAATGAGCAGTTCTTC.

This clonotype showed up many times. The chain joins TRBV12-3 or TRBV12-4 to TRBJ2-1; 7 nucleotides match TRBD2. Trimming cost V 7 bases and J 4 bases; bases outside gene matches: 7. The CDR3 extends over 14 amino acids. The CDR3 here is CASNLAEGYNEQFF. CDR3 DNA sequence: TGTGCCAGCAACCTAGCGGAGGGGTACAATGAGCAGTTCTTC.